A few counts support the clone carrying this T cell receptor beta chain. The data were produced by immunoSEQ multiplex PCR, yet TCRdb's version contains in-frame clones alone and is incomplete. The table records 17,000 or so clones, nearly 90% of them present only once. This entry comes from a study of T cell changes during pregnancy in multiple sclerosis. The CDR3 length is 19 residues. Looked up from germline, CDR1 is SEHNR and CDR2 is FQNEAQ (reference sequence). Trimming removed 3 bases from V and 0 bases from J, with 21 bases in between. The origin of this receptor is a female donor in good health, enrolled as a control in a pregnancy study. Sequenced material: CD8+ T cells from peripheral blood mononuclear cells, taken after pregnancy. The chain joins TRBV7-9 to TRBJ2-1; the D is unclear. The CDR3 DNA sequence: TGTGCCAGCAGCTTTTCTCTACCCCCCAACCCAAGCTCCTACAATGAGCAGTTCTTC. This sequence encodes CASSFSLPPNPSSYNEQFF.